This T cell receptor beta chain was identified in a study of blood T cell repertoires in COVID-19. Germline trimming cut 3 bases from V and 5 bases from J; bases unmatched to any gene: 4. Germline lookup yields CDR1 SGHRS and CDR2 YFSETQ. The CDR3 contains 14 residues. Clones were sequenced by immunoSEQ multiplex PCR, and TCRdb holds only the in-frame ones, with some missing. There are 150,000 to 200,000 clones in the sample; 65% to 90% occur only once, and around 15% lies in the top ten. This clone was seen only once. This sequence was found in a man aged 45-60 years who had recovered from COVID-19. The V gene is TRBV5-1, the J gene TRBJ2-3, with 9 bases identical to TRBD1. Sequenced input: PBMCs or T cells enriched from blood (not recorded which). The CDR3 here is CASSSPGQGDTQYF. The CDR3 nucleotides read TGCGCCAGCAGCTCGCCGGGACAGGGAGATACGCAGTATTTT. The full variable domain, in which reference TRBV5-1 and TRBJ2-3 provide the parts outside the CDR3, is KAGVTQTPRYLIKTRGQQVTLSCSPISGHRSVSWYQQTPGQGLQFLFEYFSETQRNKGNFPGRFSGRQFSNSRSEMNVSTLELGDSALYLCASSSPGQGDTQYFGPGTRLTVL.